This entry features one T cell receptor (beta chain) sequence. These data come from a study of cytomegalovirus exposure and HLA in healthy donors. PCR amplification relied on 60 Vbeta primers (plus 13 Jbeta primers). Clones were sequenced by immunoSEQ multiplex PCR, and TCRdb holds only the in-frame ones, with some missing. The sample records 150,000 or so clones, around 75% being singletons. The CDR3 is 12 residues long. The V and J ends lost 4 bases and 3 bases respectively, with 7 bases between them. Germline values: CDR1 SGDLS, CDR2 YYNGEE. The clonotype was recovered from a female donor in good health and CMV-seronegative. The J gene is TRBJ2-5, the V gene TRBV9; a weak D match, TRBD1 (6 bases). Sequencing used PBMCs. For the CDR3, the DNA is TGTGCCAGCAGCTACAGGGAAGAGACCCAGTACTTC. Its protein is CASSYREETQYF.